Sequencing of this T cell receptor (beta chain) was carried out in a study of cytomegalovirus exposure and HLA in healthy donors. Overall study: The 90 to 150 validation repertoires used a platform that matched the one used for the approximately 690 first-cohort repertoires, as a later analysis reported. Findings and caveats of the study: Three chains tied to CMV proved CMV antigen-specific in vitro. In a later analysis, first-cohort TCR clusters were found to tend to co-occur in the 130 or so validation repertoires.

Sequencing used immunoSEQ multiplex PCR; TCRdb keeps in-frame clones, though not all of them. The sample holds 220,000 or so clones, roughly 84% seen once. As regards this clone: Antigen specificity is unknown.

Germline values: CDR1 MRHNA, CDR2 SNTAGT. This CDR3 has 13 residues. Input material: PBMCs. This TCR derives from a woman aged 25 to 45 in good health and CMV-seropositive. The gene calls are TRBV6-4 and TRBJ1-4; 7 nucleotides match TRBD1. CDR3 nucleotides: TGTGAAGCGCCAGGGGGAGAGGGTGAAAAACTGTTTTTT. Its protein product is CEAPGGEGEKLFF.